Here is one T cell receptor beta chain with its context. Its antigen has not been determined. Base-call qualities are not available, and no considerably larger clone is one nucleotide away. Stable Graves' hyperthyroidism was defined as the absence of progression to ophthalmopathy over 18 months of follow-up. Hyperthyroidism patients were newly diagnosed, had a disease duration of under 2 months, and were aged 18 to 65 years. Patients with uncontrolled infections, other autoimmune diseases, pregnancy or lactation were excluded. Diagnoses were established on the basis of clinical symptoms, serum thyroxine and TRAb, thyroid ultrasound, and orbital computed tomography. Ficoll-Paque density gradient centrifugation was used to isolate PBMCs from around 10 ml of fresh peripheral blood. Trizol reagent was used to extract total RNA, and RNA quality was then checked on an Agilent 2100 Bioanalyzer. This specimen belongs to a study of T cells in Graves' hyperthyroidism and ophthalmopathy (dated by TCRdb to about 2019). With respect to the entire study: Peripheral blood was sampled at the time of initial diagnosis, prior to any treatment. A discovery cohort of fewer than 110 patients, roughly 45 with Graves' ophthalmopathy and approximately 57 with stable Graves' hyperthyroidism, was used to find distinguishing TCR V-J signatures. Prospective prediction of ophthalmopathy was tested in an independent validation cohort consisting of 18 hyperthyroidism patients and more than 15 patients who later progressed to ophthalmopathy. For training and testing, the 100 or so patients in the discovery cohort were randomly divided in a 7:3 ratio. The study also compared thyroid tissue and blood T-cell repertoires from 5 to 7 Graves' hyperthyroidism patients. After blood sampling, hyperthyroidism patients were treated with methimazole at a starting dose of 30 mg daily, and ophthalmopathy patients were treated with high-dose intravenous methylprednisolone. The paper reports TCR Vbeta CDR3 sequencing of about 140 peripheral blood samples: around 41 ophthalmopathy, 70 to 85 hyperthyroidism and around 17 progressor patients.

The TCR beta CDR3 regions were amplified from RNA transcripts. For the first round of RT-PCR on the TCR CDR3, the HTBI primer set was used together with the Qiagen OneStep RT-PCR kit. Libraries were constructed in a second round of multiplex PCR, after which size selection and purification were performed. The libraries were sequenced on an Illumina HiSeq2000 using paired-end 100 bp reads. Concerning the study's data processing: SOAPnuke was used to process the raw data, removing reads that contained adapters or uncalled bases, had a mean Phred below 15, or lacked an exact match to the constant primer or identifier. COPE v1.2.5 was used to merge the high-quality paired reads, and each unique nucleotide sequence was defined as a clonotype. MiTCR v1.1 was used to align clonotypes to the IMGT TRBV, TRBD and TRBJ reference segments. The analysis included only V-J combinations with a frequency above 0.0001, which together covered 98% to 99.2% of the repertoires. The TCS score was defined as the ratio of F50 (clonal expansion) to E x V (chaos), calculated using BLOSUM62-based TCRdist between CDR3 peptides within each V-J. Welch's t-statistics and random forest reduced 500 to 650 V-J features to fewer than 15, which were used in a naive Bayes classifier (R e1071). TCRdb's own reprocessing of the public reads used fastp at Q25 and MiXCR and kept productive beta chains. When rows share a CDR3 protein, they turn into one entry using the most common DNA and genes. The V and J calls were determined by TCRdb, not by the authors. This sample is represented by roughly 700,000 distinct CDR3 sequences; 14% of them were singletons. Approximately 10% of the sample goes to the ten largest clones.

The CDR3 goes from the cysteine to the phenylalanine over 14 residues. Just the 42-base CDR3 DNA is kept, in frame starting at base 1. Taken from the germline V gene, the CDR1 and CDR2 loops are SGHRS and YFSETQ. V lost 5 bases and J lost 5 bases; the stretch between them is 16 bases long. Summary of the overall study and its limitations: In validation, the model predicted progression to ophthalmopathy a median of around 6.5 months before onset, with over 60% sensitivity and about 72% specificity. No statistical method was used to set the sample size in advance, and investigators knew the group allocation. In cross-validation, a model built on a 13 V-J signature told ophthalmopathy apart from stable hyperthyroidism with under 90% sensitivity and around 84% specificity, and in testing the same model reached 80%/75%. Blood samples also contained most of the expanded thyroid clonotypes (frequency above 0.001), which suggests that blood repertoires may reflect thyroid immune responses.

Here the chain combines TRBV5-1 and TRBJ1-1, with TRBD1 perhaps the D gene, on 5 matching bases. This TCR derives from a woman aged 18-29 years with Graves' hyperthyroidism. Sample: blood. The nucleotides read TGCGCCAGCAGGATACGGGGATGGGGGACTGAAGCTTTCTTT. Translated, it reads CASRIRGWGTEAFF. Extended through the reference TRBV5-1 and TRBJ1-1 proteins, this CDR3 yields the full variable domain: KAGVTQTPRYLIKTRGQQVTLSCSPISGHRSVSWYQQTPGQGLQFLFEYFSETQRNKGNFPGRFSGRQFSNSRSEMNVSTLELGDSALYLCASRIRGWGTEAFFGQGTRLTVV.